The sequence of this TCR beta chain was determined in a study of blood T cell repertoires in COVID-19 (dated by TCRdb to between 2020 and 2021). For the wider study: Samples covering the acute and convalescent phases of COVID-19 were provided by collaborators in the United States, Italy and Spain. The material from the prospective study consisted of cDNA or gDNA derived from T cells, B-cell-depleted T cells, or PBMCs. Subjects who had been exposed to COVID-19, were actively infected with it, or had recovered from it provided the deeply sampled blood TCRbeta repertoires that made up the dataset. The repertoires were released in a freely available public database meant as a resource for research on the immune response to SARS-CoV-2. Samples were obtained from the ongoing ImmuneRACE study (first 160 participants) and from 1,254 subjects provided by 6 global collaborators. Sample metadata almost always included a de-identified subject ID, COVID-19 status, age in years and sex. HLA class I and class II types, where available, came from metadata supplied by the sample provider rather than from assay-based typing. Points the paper makes about the study in general: How much clinical and demographic metadata was included differed by source and by participant, and the metadata was provided uncurated.

Each collaborating institution followed its own protocols to collect whole blood in K2EDTA tubes. For TCRbeta analysis, collaborator samples were shipped as frozen whole blood, as isolated PBMCs, or as DNA extracted from either sample type. In the case of this clone: What antigen it recognizes has not been identified. Base-call qualities are not available, and no considerably larger clone is one nucleotide away.

TCRbeta CDR3 regions were amplified from genomic DNA by means of the immunoSEQ Assay, a bias-controlled multiplex PCR. In the source study's methods: Nucleated cell counts per sample were estimated from amplification of reference gene primers within the assay. To quantify the absolute abundance of each unique TCRbeta CDR3 rearrangement, sequence reads were collapsed and filtered. For each sample, productive Simpson clonality was calculated as the square root of Simpson's diversity index over productive rearrangements. TCRdb mirrors the immuneACCESS table, restricted to in-frame sequences. Some clones are absent from its copies; in checked studies, under half trace to an unresolved V gene, and the reason for the others is unknown. Clone size and V and J calls were adopted from that table, with D and trimming inferred from the DNA. The sample table contains about 70,000 clones; only one count was recorded for about 84% of them. Approximately 1.9% of the sample lies in the top ten.

The junction shows trimming of 1 base on V and 8 bases on J, and the gene matches do not reach 2 bases of it. Reading the germline V gene (reference sequence) gives CDR1 SEHNR and CDR2 FQNEAQ. From its cysteine to its phenylalanine, the CDR3 spans 14 amino acids. Kept here is only the CDR3 DNA, which spans 42 bases and is read in frame from base 1. Material: peripheral blood. The V gene is TRBV7-9 and the J gene is TRBJ1-6; TRBD1 matches 7 bases in the middle. The clonotype originates from an older woman with acute or convalescent COVID-19. The nucleotide sequence reads TGTGCCAGCAGCTTAGAGGGGGCGCATTCACCCCTCCACTTT. It codes for CASSLEGAHSPLHF.